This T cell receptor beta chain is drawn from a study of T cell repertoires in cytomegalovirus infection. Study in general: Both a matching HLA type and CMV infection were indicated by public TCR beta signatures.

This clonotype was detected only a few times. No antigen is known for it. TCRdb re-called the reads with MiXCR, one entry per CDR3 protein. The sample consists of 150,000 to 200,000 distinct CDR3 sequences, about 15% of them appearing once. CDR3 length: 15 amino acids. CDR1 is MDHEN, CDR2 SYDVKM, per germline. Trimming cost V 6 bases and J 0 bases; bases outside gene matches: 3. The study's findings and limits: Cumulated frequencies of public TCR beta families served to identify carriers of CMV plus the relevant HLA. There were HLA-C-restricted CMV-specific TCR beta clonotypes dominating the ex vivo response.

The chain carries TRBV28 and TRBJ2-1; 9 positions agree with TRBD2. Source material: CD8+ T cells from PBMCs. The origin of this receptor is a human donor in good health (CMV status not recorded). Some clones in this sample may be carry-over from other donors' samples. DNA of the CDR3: TGTGCCAGCAGCTCGGGACTAGCCTCCTACAATGAGCAGTTCTTC. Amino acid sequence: CASSSGLASYNEQFF.